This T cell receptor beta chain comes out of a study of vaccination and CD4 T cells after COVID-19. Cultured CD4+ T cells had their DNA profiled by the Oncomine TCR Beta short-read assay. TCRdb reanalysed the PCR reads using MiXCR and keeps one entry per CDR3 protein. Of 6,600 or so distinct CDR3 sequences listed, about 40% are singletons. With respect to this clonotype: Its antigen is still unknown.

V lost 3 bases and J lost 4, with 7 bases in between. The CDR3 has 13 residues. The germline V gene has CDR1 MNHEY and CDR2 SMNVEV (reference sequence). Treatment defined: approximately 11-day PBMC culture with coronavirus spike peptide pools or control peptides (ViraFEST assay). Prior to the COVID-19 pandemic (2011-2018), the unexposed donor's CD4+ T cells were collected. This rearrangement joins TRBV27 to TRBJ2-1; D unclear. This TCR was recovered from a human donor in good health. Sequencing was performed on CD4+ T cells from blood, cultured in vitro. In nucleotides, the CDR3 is TGTGCCAGCAGTTTCAGTGGGTACAATGAGCAGTTCTTC. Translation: CASSFSGYNEQFF.